At least ten counts were recorded for the clone carrying this TCR beta chain. What it binds is unknown. TCRbeta library construction was performed incorporating unique molecular identifiers. A single record per CDR3 protein comes from TCRdb applying MiXCR to the PCR reads. The sample includes approximately 300,000 distinct CDR3 sequences, about 9.4% of them seen just once. These data come from a study of T-cell reconstitution after alpha-beta-depleted transplantation in children. Overall study results and limits: A year post-transplant, T-cell counts and diversity derived mostly from newly produced T cells.

CDR1 is SQVTM, CDR2 ANQGSEA, per germline. This CDR3 has 14 amino acids. Unmatched junction bases numbered 3, after V lost 4 bases and J lost 1 base. The gene calls are TRBV29-1 and TRBJ1-5; 8 nucleotides align to TRBD1. This specimen consisted of PBMCs, obtained before TCRalphabeta/CD19-depleted stem cell transplant. This clonotype was obtained from a boy in the first two years of life with acute myeloid leukemia, due to receive a stem cell transplant. The CDR3 DNA reads TGCAGCGTTGTTACAGGGGGAAGCAATCAGCCCCAGCATTTT. Residues: CSVVTGGSNQPQHF.